The 25 T cell receptor beta chains below were found in one sample sequenced in a study of CD8+CD57+ T cells in acquired aplastic anemia. For CDR3 and TCR beta VDJ profiling, genomic DNA was the template used. TCRdb redid the calling of the reads with MiXCR, one entry per CDR3 protein. The table includes some 190,000 distinct CDR3 sequences, around half detected once. The specimen sequenced was sorted CD4+, CD8+, or CD8+CD57+ T cells (not recorded which) from PBMCs. These receptor sequences come from a human donor in good health.

In its sample, this clonotype was seen many times. The chain carries TRBV20-1 and TRBJ2-7, with 12 bases matching TRBD2. V gave up 3 bases and J gave up 1 base; unmatched junction bases: 1. Germline lookup yields CDR1 DFQATT and CDR2 SNEGSKA (reference sequence). The CDR3 spans 14 residues. Here the CDR3 reads CSARTSGRSYEQYF. In DNA form, the CDR3 reads TGCAGTGCTAGGACTAGCGGGAGATCCTACGAGCAGTACTTC.

In nucleotides, the CDR3 is TGTGCCAGCAGCGACTCAGGGTCCTACAATGAGCAGTTCTTC. Its protein product is CASSDSGSYNEQFF. The chain joins TRBV2 to TRBJ2-1; TRBD1 is a possible D gene (5 bases). The CDR3 is 14 residues long. V was shortened by 6 bases and J by 1 base, with 10 bases between the two germline ends. Germline values: CDR1 SNHLY, CDR2 FYNNEI.

The chain couples TRBV15 to TRBJ2-7, with 8 bases fitting TRBD2. CDR3 size: 16 residues. The V gene's germline CDR1 is LNHNV and CDR2 YYDKDF (reference sequence). After removal of 1 base from V and 1 base from J, the junction contained 6 bases not matched to a gene. The CDR3 DNA reads TGTGCCACCAGCAGAGGGCCGGGAGGGGGGTCCTACGAGCAGTACTTC. Protein: CATSRGPGGGSYEQYF.

This sequence joins TRBV27 and TRBJ1-2, with 9 bases lining up with TRBD1. Germline V lookup: CDR1 MNHEY, CDR2 SMNVEV (reference sequence). There are 16 residues in the CDR3. Trimming took 4 bases from V and 4 from J; bases not matched to a gene: 10. The CDR3 is CASSYRTGEMSYGYTF. DNA for the CDR3: TGTGCCAGCAGTTATCGGACAGGGGAAATGAGCTATGGCTACACCTTC.

The rearrangement joins TRBV11-2 to TRBJ2-7, with D uncertain. The germline V gene encodes CDR1 SGHAT and CDR2 FQNNGV. The CDR3 contains 16 residues. V lost 6 bases and J lost 3, with 21 bases in between. CDR3: CASSEGSPNYDYEQYF. The CDR3, as DNA: TGTGCCAGCAGTGAAGGATCCCCCAACTACGACTACGAGCAGTACTTC.

The V and J genes are TRBV25-1 and TRBJ2-7; D not resolved. CDR1 is MGHDK, CDR2 SYGVNS, per germline. V lost 5 bases to trimming and J lost 5 bases, with 13 bases between them. The CDR3 consists of 13 residues. The CDR3 protein is CASSSPRPHEQYF. The CDR3 DNA follows: TGTGCCAGCAGTTCCCCCCGTCCCCACGAGCAGTACTTC.

V is TRBV25-1 and J is TRBJ2-7; 7 nucleotides agree with TRBD2. From germline, CDR1 is MGHDK and CDR2 SYGVNS. The CDR3 length is 16 residues. The junction had 15 bases not matched to a gene; V was cut back by 5 bases and J by 5 bases. Here the CDR3 reads CASSLAGGRAIDEQYF. CDR3 sequence (DNA): TGTGCCAGCAGTCTGGCCGGAGGGAGGGCCATCGACGAGCAGTACTTC.

The chain links TRBV7-9 to TRBJ2-7; D is ambiguous. V was trimmed by 5 bases and J by 5 bases, leaving 16 bases between them. Germline CDR1 is SEHNR and CDR2 is FQNEAQ (reference sequence). The CDR3 is made up of 14 amino acids. For the CDR3, the DNA is TGTGCCAGCAGCCCCACCGGTGGGGTGGACGAGCAGTACTTC. It yields the protein CASSPTGGVDEQYF.

This clonotype occurred many times. The chain recombines TRBV7-2 with TRBJ2-1; D is unclear. Trimming cost V 7 bases and J 3 bases, with 16 bases left between them. Germline V lookup: CDR1 SGHTA, CDR2 FQGNSA. CDR3 size: 15 residues. The CDR3 bases are TGTGCCAGCACCAAAAGTATGGGCTACTACAATGAGCAGTTCTTC. It encodes CASTKSMGYYNEQFF.

In this sample, this clonotype turned up many times. The rearrangement links TRBV20-1 to TRBJ1-5; tentative D call: TRBD1 (5 bases). The length of the CDR3 is 16 residues. V shed 5 bases and J shed 2 bases, with 19 bases lying between them. CDR1 and CDR2 (germline): DFQATT, SNEGSKA (reference sequence). CDR3 DNA: TGCAGTGCTCCCGGGACCTCAGGTATGGGCAATCAGCCCCAGCATTTT. The encoded protein is CSAPGTSGMGNQPQHF.

This clonotype has just a few counts. The gene calls are TRBV18 and TRBJ2-5; D gene unclear. The germline V and J ends were trimmed by 0 bases and 2 bases, with 7 bases remaining between them. Germline CDR1 reads KGHSH; CDR2 reads LQKENI. This CDR3 has 14 amino acids. The CDR3 protein is CASSPPGKQETQYF. The CDR3 DNA follows: TGTGCCAGCTCACCACCGGGGAAGCAAGAGACCCAGTACTTC.

The J gene is TRBJ2-5, the V gene TRBV20-1, with D hard to call. This CDR3 region has 11 residues. The germline CDR1 and CDR2 sequences are DFQATT and SNEGSKA (reference sequence). Trimming removed 1 base at V and 5 bases at J, with 5 bases between. The CDR3 nucleotides are TGCAGTGCTAGAGTCCCGGAGACCCAGTACTTC. Its translation: CSARVPETQYF.

Concerning this clonotype: It may be a read error: a sequence one base away is much more abundant. The J gene is TRBJ2-3, the V gene TRBV20-1; the D gene is possibly TRBD2 (6 bases). Germline CDR1 DFQATT, CDR2 SNEGSKA (reference sequence). Trimming cost V 6 bases and J 1 base, with 26 bases left between them. The CDR3 covers 18 residues. CDR3: CSAALGLAIVLGTDTQYF. CDR3 nucleotides: TGCAGTGCAGCCCTGGGGCTAGCGATCGTTTTAGGCACAGATACGCAGTATTTT.

In its sample, this clonotype was seen once. This chain connects TRBV19 to TRBJ2-3; 10 nucleotides agree with TRBD2. Losses at the gene ends were 5 bases for V and 2 bases for J; bases not matched to a gene: 7. CDR1 LNHDA and CDR2 SQIVND come from the germline V gene (reference sequence). The CDR3 is 16 amino acids. The CDR3 sequence is CASSDPSGGATDTQYF. In DNA, the CDR3 is TGTGCCAGTAGTGACCCGAGCGGGGGGGCCACAGATACGCAGTATTTT.

This clonotype was counted at least ten times. The V call is TRBV5-1, the J call TRBJ1-4; 8 bases map to TRBD1. In germline, CDR1 is SGHRS, CDR2 YFSETQ. The CDR3 spans 15 residues. The V segment lost 3 bases and the J segment 8 bases; nucleotides outside the gene matches: 9. The CDR3 spells CASSSWDRKDEKLFF. The DNA for the CDR3 is TGCGCCAGCAGCTCCTGGGACAGGAAGGACGAAAAACTGTTTTTT.

Concerning this clonotype: Because the CDR3 is missing its conserved closing phenylalanine or tryptophan, this is likely a read error. The rearrangement uses TRBV7-2 and TRBJ1-1; 7 bases fit TRBD1. This CDR3 has 14 amino acids. Per the germline V gene, CDR1 is SGHTA and CDR2 is FQGNSA. Trimming removed 3 bases from V and 8 bases from J; junction bases left unmatched: 9. The CDR3: CASSFGRQGREAFS. The CDR3 DNA sequence: TGTGCCAGCAGCTTCGGTCGACAGGGCCGGGAAGCTTTCTCT.

The chain uses TRBV24-1 and TRBJ2-7, with 9 bases aligning to TRBD1. CDR3 length: 12 amino acids. Germline V CDR1 and CDR2: KGHDR, SFDVKD. V gave up 7 bases and J gave up 6 bases; unmatched junction bases: 3. Here the CDR3 DNA reads TGTGCCACCAGCCCGACAGGGGGCGAGCAGTACTTC. This encodes CATSPTGGEQYF.

In its sample, this clonotype was seen a few times. The chain uses TRBV6-5 and TRBJ2-3; D uncertain. The CDR3 extends over 17 amino acids. Trimming took 2 bases from V and 1 from J, leaving 16 bases between them. In germline, CDR1 is MNHEY, CDR2 SVGAGI. CDR3 residues: CASSYQFRQVGTDTQYF. The CDR3 coding sequence is TGTGCCAGCAGTTACCAGTTCCGCCAGGTTGGCACAGATACGCAGTATTTT.

Ten or more counts support this clonotype. The chain recombines TRBV20-1 with TRBJ2-7; D gene ambiguous. Trimming shortened V by 1 base and J by 5 bases, and 15 bases separated the two germline ends. Germline V gene data show CDR1 as DFQATT and CDR2 as SNEGSKA (reference sequence). The CDR3 is 14 residues long. DNA for the CDR3: TGCAGTGCTAGAGCGCCTTTAGGGCCGGACGAGCAGTACTTC. Its protein product is CSARAPLGPDEQYF.

This clonotype was seen only a few times. V and J are TRBV19 and TRBJ2-4, with D possibly matching TRBD1 (7 bases). In germline, CDR1 is LNHDA, CDR2 SQIVND (reference sequence). This CDR3 is built from 16 residues. The V and J ends lost 3 bases and 6 bases respectively, with 18 bases between them. The CDR3 nucleotides are TGTGCCAGTAGTATTTCGGCAGGGGGGATTAGAAACATTCAGTACTTC. Its translation is CASSISAGGIRNIQYF. The entire variable domain, with the rest obtained from reference TRBV19 and TRBJ2-4, is as follows: DGGITQSPKYLFRKEGQNVTLSCEQNLNHDAMYWYRQDPGQGLRLIYYSQIVNDFQKGDIAEGYSVSREKKESFPLTVTSAQKNPTAFYLCASSISAGGIRNIQYFGAGTRLSVL.

This clonotype occurred many times. This chain links TRBV11-1 with TRBJ2-3; 12 bases align to TRBD2. This CDR3 is built from 16 residues. CDR1 and CDR2 (germline): SGHAT, FQDESV (reference sequence). V shed 5 bases, J shed 4 bases, and the junction held 7 bases outside the gene matches. The CDR3 nucleotides are TGTGCCAGCAGCCGAATGACTAGCGGGAGAGCAGATACGCAGTATTTT. Amino acids: CASSRMTSGRADTQYF.

A note on this clonotype: A read error may produce the germline difference seen at one junction end. The chain recombines TRBV7-9 with TRBJ1-4, with unresolved D. In germline, CDR1 is SEHNR, CDR2 FQNEAQ (reference sequence). The CDR3 loop spans 12 amino acids. In DNA form, the CDR3 reads TGTGCCAGCAGCTTAACCCAGGAAAGACTGTTTTTT. Protein: CASSLTQERLFF.

This clonotype was seen repeatedly, ten times or more. This chain links TRBV5-1 with TRBJ2-5; tentatively, D is TRBD1 (6 bases). The germline V gene encodes CDR1 SGHRS and CDR2 YFSETQ. V lost 4 bases and J 3 bases, leaving 7 bases between the germline ends. The CDR3 is made up of 12 amino acids. CDR3 bases: TGCGCCAGCAGCCACAGGGAAGAGACCCAGTACTTC. Its protein is CASSHREETQYF.

The chain has TRBV2 and TRBJ1-6; D perhaps matches TRBD1 (5 bases). The CDR3 is made up of 14 amino acids. V lost 5 bases to trimming and J lost 13 bases, with 18 bases between them. Germline V gene lookup returns CDR1 SNHLY and CDR2 FYNNEI. In DNA, the CDR3 is TGTGCCAGCAGTATTTTAACAGGAGTAAGTCCCCTCCACTTT. Translated, it gives CASSILTGVSPLHF.

This clonotype was seen at least ten times. CDR3 DNA: TGTGCCAGCAGCTTAGACTACGAGCAGTACTTC. Protein product: CASSLDYEQYF. The genes are TRBV5-5 and TRBJ2-7; D unresolved. This CDR3 spans 11 amino acids. The V end was cut by 2 bases, the J end by 3 bases, with 3 bases between. Germline V gene lookup returns CDR1 SGHKS and CDR2 YYEKEE (reference sequence).